This entry lists 11 T cell receptor beta chains sequenced from one sample in a study of graft-versus-host responses after intestinal transplantation. The method was immunoSEQ multiplex PCR; TCRdb's version includes in-frame clones alone and lacks a portion of them. The table has 96,000 or so clones, about 90% seen once. The antigens of these receptors remain unknown. Sequenced here: unstimulated CD4+ T cells sorted from spleen or lymph node cells, sampled before intestinal transplant. These receptors came from a human donor who received an intestinal transplant.

The V gene is TRBV5-1, the J gene TRBJ2-1; 9 bases align to TRBD2. Unmatched junction bases numbered 8, after V lost 4 bases and J lost 3 bases. Germline CDR1 and CDR2: SGHRS and YFSETQ. This CDR3 has 16 amino acids. CDR3 residues: CASSESPSGNYNEQFF. The CDR3 nucleotides read TGCGCCAGCAGCGAATCACCTAGCGGGAACTACAATGAGCAGTTCTTC.

As for this clone: Within the sample, other DNA sequences also encode this same CDR3. The chain combines TRBV19 with TRBJ1-3; D is possibly TRBD1 (6 bases). V lost 3 bases and J 0 bases, leaving 21 bases between the germline ends. The length of the CDR3 is 19 residues. CDR1 is LNHDA and CDR2 is SQIVND in the germline V gene (reference sequence). The CDR3, as DNA: TGTGCCAGTAGTATTCGCCGGACAGTCGAGCCCCACTCTGGAAACACCATATATTTT. Encoded protein: CASSIRRTVEPHSGNTIYF. Variable domain in full (rest from reference TRBV19 and TRBJ1-3): DGGITQSPKYLFRKEGQNVTLSCEQNLNHDAMYWYRQDPGQGLRLIYYSQIVNDFQKGDIAEGYSVSREKKESFPLTVTSAQKNPTAFYLCASSIRRTVEPHSGNTIYFGEGSWLTVV.

The genes are TRBV15 and TRBJ1-4, with D tentatively TRBD1 (6 bases). CDR1 and CDR2 (germline): LNHNV, YYDKDF (reference sequence). The V and J ends lost 0 bases and 3 bases respectively, with 8 bases between them. This CDR3 comprises 15 residues. In DNA, the CDR3 is TGTGCCACCAGCAGAGACAGGGGCCCTAATGAAAAACTGTTTTTT. This sequence encodes CATSRDRGPNEKLFF.

A word on this clone: Other DNA sequences in this specimen translate into the identical CDR3. The chain has TRBV5-1 and TRBJ1-5; no definite D call. This CDR3 has 13 residues. Germline CDR1 and CDR2: SGHRS and YFSETQ. V was clipped by 0 bases and J by 4 bases, with 5 bases between them. CDR3 nucleotide sequence: TGCGCCAGCAGCTTGGCGGGAAATCAGCCCCAGCATTTT. It yields the protein CASSLAGNQPQHF.

The CDR3 region has the DNA TGTGCCAGTAGTATTTCGGTCCGCTCACCCCTCCACTTT. Its translation: CASSISVRSPLHF. This chain connects TRBV19 to TRBJ1-6; D is undetermined. The CDR3 runs 13 residues. V was pared by 3 bases and J by 10 bases, with 10 bases between. Germline CDR1 and CDR2: LNHDA and SQIVND (reference sequence).

The chain joins TRBV19 to TRBJ1-1, with D hard to call. The V and J ends lost 1 base and 8 bases respectively, with 23 bases between them. The CDR3 runs to 17 residues. Per the germline V gene, CDR1 is LNHDA and CDR2 is SQIVND (reference sequence). The CDR3 loop is CASSIVAWGSPDPEAFF. As DNA, the CDR3 is TGTGCCAGTAGTATAGTAGCGTGGGGTTCTCCCGACCCAGAAGCTTTCTTT.

This chain links TRBV30 with TRBJ2-1; 12 nucleotides agree with TRBD2. There are 15 residues in the CDR3. Germline lookup yields CDR1 GTSNPN and CDR2 SVGIG (reference sequence). V shed 2 bases and J 9 bases; nucleotides not matched to a gene: 8. The CDR3 nucleotides are TGTGCCTGGAGTAGCCTAGCGGGAGGGGGGGGTGAGCAGTTCTTC. Encoded protein: CAWSSLAGGGGEQFF.

This clone was seen once. The V gene is TRBV19, the J gene TRBJ1-5; no definite D call. This CDR3 region has 16 residues. Germline values: CDR1 LNHDA, CDR2 SQIVND (reference sequence). Trimming shortened V by 7 bases and J by 2 bases, and 18 bases separated the two germline ends. CDR3 coding DNA: TGTGCCAGTACCCCCCCTCCGTCGGGTCGCAATCAGCCCCAGCATTTT. It yields the protein CASTPPPSGRNQPQHF.

The rearrangement uses TRBV20-1 and TRBJ2-1; D may be TRBD2 (6 bases). V shed 6 bases and J shed 13 bases, with 16 bases lying between them. Germline CDR1 is DFQATT and CDR2 is SNEGSKA (reference sequence). The CDR3 totals 11 residues. The CDR3 protein is CSATFQRVQFF. The CDR3 coding sequence is TGCAGTGCCACCTTTCAGCGGGTCCAGTTCTTC.

V gene TRBV7-9 combines with J gene TRBJ2-1, with a weak D call TRBD2 (5 bases). Germline V gene data show CDR1 as SEHNR and CDR2 as FQNEAQ (reference sequence). V was pared by 3 bases and J by 11 bases, with 11 bases between. The CDR3 runs 12 residues. This CDR3 reads CASSLETNQQFF. CDR3 nucleotide sequence: TGTGCCAGCAGCTTGGAGACTAACCAGCAGTTCTTC. The entire variable domain, with the rest obtained from reference TRBV7-9 and TRBJ2-1, is as follows: DTGVSQNPRHKITKRGQNVTFRCDPISEHNRLYWYRQTLGQGPEFLTYFQNEAQLEKSRLLSDRFSAERPKGSFSTLEIQRTEQGDSAMYLCASSLETNQQFFGPGTRLTVL.

The chain uses TRBV11-2 and TRBJ1-3; D unresolved. The CDR3 is made up of 17 amino acids. Germline V gene lookup returns CDR1 SGHAT and CDR2 FQNNGV. The V gene lost 5 bases and the J gene lost 7 bases, with 24 bases spanning the gap. This CDR3 is CASSPRTMRGFWNTIYF. CDR3 DNA: TGTGCCAGCAGCCCCCGAACGATGCGGGGTTTCTGGAACACCATATATTTT.